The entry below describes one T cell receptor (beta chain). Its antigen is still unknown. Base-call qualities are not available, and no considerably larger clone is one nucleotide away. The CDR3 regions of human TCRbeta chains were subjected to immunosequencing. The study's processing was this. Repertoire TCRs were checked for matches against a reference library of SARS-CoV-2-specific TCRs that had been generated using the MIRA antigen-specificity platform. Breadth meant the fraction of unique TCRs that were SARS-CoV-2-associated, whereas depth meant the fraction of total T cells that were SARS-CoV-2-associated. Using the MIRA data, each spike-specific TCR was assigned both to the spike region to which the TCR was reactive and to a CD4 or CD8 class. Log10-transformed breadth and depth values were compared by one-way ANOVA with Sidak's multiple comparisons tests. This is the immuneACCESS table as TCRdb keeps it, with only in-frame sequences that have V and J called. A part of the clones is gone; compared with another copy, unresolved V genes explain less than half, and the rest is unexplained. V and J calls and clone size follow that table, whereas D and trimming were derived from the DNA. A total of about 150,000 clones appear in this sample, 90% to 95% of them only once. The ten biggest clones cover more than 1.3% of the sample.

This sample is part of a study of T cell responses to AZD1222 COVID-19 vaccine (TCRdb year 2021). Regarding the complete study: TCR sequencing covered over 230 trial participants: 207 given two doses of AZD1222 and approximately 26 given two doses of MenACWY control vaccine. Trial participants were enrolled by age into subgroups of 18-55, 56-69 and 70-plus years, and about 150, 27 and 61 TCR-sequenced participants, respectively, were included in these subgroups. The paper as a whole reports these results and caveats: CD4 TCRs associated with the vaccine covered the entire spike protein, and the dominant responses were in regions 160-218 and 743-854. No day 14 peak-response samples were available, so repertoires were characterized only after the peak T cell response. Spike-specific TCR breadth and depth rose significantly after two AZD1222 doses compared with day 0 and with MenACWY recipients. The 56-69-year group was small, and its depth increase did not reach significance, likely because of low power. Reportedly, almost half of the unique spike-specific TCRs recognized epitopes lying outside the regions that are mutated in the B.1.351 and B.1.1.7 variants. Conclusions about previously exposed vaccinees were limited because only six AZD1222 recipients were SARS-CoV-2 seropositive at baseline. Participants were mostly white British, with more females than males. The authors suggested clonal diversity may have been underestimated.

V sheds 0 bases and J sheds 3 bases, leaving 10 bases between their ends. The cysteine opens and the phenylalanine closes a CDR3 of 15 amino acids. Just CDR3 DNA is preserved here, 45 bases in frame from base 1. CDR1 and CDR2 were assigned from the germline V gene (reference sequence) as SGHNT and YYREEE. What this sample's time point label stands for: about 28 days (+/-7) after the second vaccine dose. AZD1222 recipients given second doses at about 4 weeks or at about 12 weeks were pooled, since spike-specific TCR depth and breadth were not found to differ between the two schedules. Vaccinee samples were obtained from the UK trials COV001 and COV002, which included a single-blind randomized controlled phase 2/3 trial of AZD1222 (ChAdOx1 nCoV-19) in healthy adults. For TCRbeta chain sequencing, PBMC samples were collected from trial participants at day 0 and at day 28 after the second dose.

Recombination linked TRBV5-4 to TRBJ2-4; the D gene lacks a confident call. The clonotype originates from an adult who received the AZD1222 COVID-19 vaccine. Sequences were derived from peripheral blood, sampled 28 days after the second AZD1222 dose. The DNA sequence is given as TGTGCCAGCAGCTTGGTAGGGCAGGTCAAAAACATTCAGTACTTC. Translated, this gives CASSLVGQVKNIQYF.